This entry concerns a single T cell receptor (beta chain). The data originate from a study of blood T cell repertoires in COVID-19. Turning to the study itself: Samples of COVID-19 (acute and convalescent) were obtained from the United States, Italy and Spain. From T cells, B-cell-depleted T cells, or PBMCs came the material, which was cDNA or gDNA.

The CDR3 has 14 amino acids. Between the trimmed V and J ends, which lost 2 bases and 7 bases, there was a span of 12 bases. Germline CDR1 reads LGHDT; CDR2 reads YNNKEL (reference sequence). The assay was immunoSEQ multiplex PCR, and TCRdb's table has in-frame clones only and misses some. Seen here are 120,000 to 150,000 clones, more than 75% observed once, and the top ten hold approximately 9%. This sequence was found in a woman aged 45-59 years with active or convalescent COVID-19. The chain has TRBV3-1 (or the pseudogene TRBV3-2) and TRBJ2-1; D may be TRBD1 (5 bases). The specimen was peripheral blood. The CDR3 spells CASSQPGRSNEQFF. Written as DNA, the CDR3 is TGTGCCAGCAGCCAACCAGGGCGGTCAAATGAGCAGTTCTTC.